This is a list of T cell receptor beta chains from one sample in a study of identical twins. TCRdb fed the 5' RACE reads into MiXCR, producing one record per CDR3 protein. The repertoire has about 260,000 distinct CDR3 sequences, 5.5% to 8% of them found once; the top ten carry approximately 3.7%. These sequences were also reported in another study, on yellow fever vaccine responses in identical twins.

Sample: memory (CD45RO+) T cells sorted from blood. These receptors were taken from a young woman in good health. CDR3s include the opening cysteine and the closing phenylalanine or tryptophan. The D gene is left open where the match is weak. The size field is filled for only some rows; it gives once, few, many or a size class.

>many|TRBD1|TRBV6-4|TRBJ2-3
CASSNGTGGDTQYF
TGTGCCAGCAGTAACGGGACAGGGGGAGATACGCAGTATTTT
>few|NA|TRBV20-1|TRBJ2-1
CSARARQGGGGNNEQFF
TGCAGTGCTAGAGCCCGCCAGGGGGGCGGGGGCAACAATGAGCAGTTCTTC
>few|NA|TRBV7-8|TRBJ1-3
CASSLPKSTGFGNTIYF
TGTGCCAGCAGCTTACCGAAGAGTACAGGGTTTGGAAACACCATATATTTT
>few|TRBD2|TRBV20-1|TRBJ2-5
CSAQPPGLAGQETQYF
TGCAGTGCCCAACCCCCGGGACTAGCGGGGCAAGAGACCCAGTACTTC
>few|TRBD2|TRBV29-1|TRBJ2-1
CSVPAGLAGVHNEQFF
TGCAGCGTGCCGGCCGGACTAGCGGGAGTCCACAATGAGCAGTTCTTC
>NA|NA|TRBV2|TRBJ2-5
CASSVNREGETQYF
TGTGCCAGCAGCGTCAACAGGGAAGGAGAGACCCAGTACTTC
>many|TRBD1|TRBV3-1|TRBJ1-1
CASSSDRGGYMTEAFF
TGTGCCAGCAGCTCGGACAGGGGCGGCTACATGACTGAAGCTTTCTTT
>many|NA|TRBV20-1|TRBJ1-1
CSAHEGGQNTEAFF
TGCAGTGCCCACGAGGGGGGGCAGAACACTGAAGCTTTCTTT
>few|TRBD2|TRBV28|TRBJ2-3
CASSPLTVAGGPDTQYF
TGTGCCAGCAGTCCCTTAACCGTAGCGGGAGGGCCAGATACGCAGTATTTT
>many|TRBD1|TRBV24-1|TRBJ2-3
CATSDTGTGGTDTQYF
TGTGCCACCAGTGACACCGGGACAGGGGGCACAGATACGCAGTATTTT
>few|TRBD1|TRBV29-1|TRBJ2-5
CSVEFFWDRVGETQYF
TGCAGCGTTGAATTCTTTTGGGACAGGGTAGGCGAGACCCAGTACTTC
>many|TRBD1|TRBV12-3/TRBV12-4|TRBJ1-4
CASSRDSLNEKLFF
TGTGCCAGCAGCCGGGACAGCCTTAATGAAAAACTGTTTTTT
>NA|TRBD2|TRBV20-1|TRBJ2-3
CSARSGGGGLSDTQYF
TGCAGTGCTAGGAGTGGCGGGGGGGGCCTTTCAGATACGCAGTATTTT
>few|NA|TRBV6-1|TRBJ2-2
CASSPTTGLPARDTGELFF
TGTGCCAGCAGCCCTACGACGGGACTCCCGGCTAGGGACACCGGGGAGCTGTTTTTT
>many|NA|TRBV29-1|TRBJ1-2
CSVVRLEAGYTF
TGCAGCGTCGTCCGCCTGGAGGCAGGCTACACCTTC
>NA|TRBD2|TRBV19|TRBJ2-2
CASSPGLAGVTGELFF
TGTGCCAGTAGTCCGGGACTAGCGGGGGTAACCGGGGAGCTGTTTTTT
>few|TRBD2|TRBV12-3/TRBV12-4|TRBJ2-7
CASSQSSGSRYEQYF
TGTGCCAGCAGCCAGAGTAGCGGGAGCCGTTACGAGCAGTACTTC
>NA|NA|TRBV27|TRBJ2-7
CASSLFGRDHEQYF
TGTGCCAGCAGTTTATTCGGCAGGGACCACGAGCAGTACTTC
>NA|TRBD2|TRBV12-3/TRBV12-4|TRBJ2-2
CASRLAGPNTGELFF
TGTGCCAGCAGACTAGCGGGACCGAACACCGGGGAGCTGTTTTTT
>many|NA|TRBV29-1|TRBJ2-5
CSVERTLQETQYF
TGCAGCGTTGAAAGGACACTTCAAGAGACCCAGTACTTC
>many|TRBD1|TRBV12-3/TRBV12-4|TRBJ2-1
CASSLGQGGNYEQFF
TGTGCCAGCAGTTTGGGACAGGGGGGTAATTATGAGCAGTTCTTC
>few|NA|TRBV6-1|TRBJ2-6
CASHEASGANVLTF
TGTGCCAGCCACGAGGCCTCTGGGGCCAACGTCCTGACTTTC
>NA|TRBD1|TRBV5-4|TRBJ1-2
CASSLSGYRGGYTF
TGTGCCAGCAGCCTTTCGGGATACAGGGGAGGCTACACCTTC
>few|TRBD2|TRBV28|TRBJ2-6
CASSFRRGGSGANVLTF
TGTGCCAGCAGTTTCAGACGGGGGGGCTCTGGGGCCAACGTCCTGACTTTC
>NA|NA|TRBV28|TRBJ1-5
CASCRGRPNQPQHF
TGTGCCAGTTGTCGTGGCAGGCCTAATCAGCCCCAGCATTTT
>many|NA|TRBV6-1|TRBJ2-5
CASSRLTEETQYF
TGTGCCAGCAGTAGATTGACAGAAGAGACCCAGTACTTC
>few|NA|TRBV6-1|TRBJ1-1
CASEFGNTEAFF
TGTGCCAGCGAATTTGGAAACACTGAAGCTTTCTTT
>few|TRBD1|TRBV19|TRBJ1-1
CASSIPPTGEAFF
TGTGCCAGTAGTATACCCCCTACAGGGGAGGCTTTCTTT
>NA|NA|TRBV5-1|TRBJ1-1
CASSFTIDDIAFF
TGCGCCAGCAGCTTTACCATCGACGATATAGCTTTCTTT
>NA|TRBD1|TRBV3-1|TRBJ2-1
CASSPGQGVGEQFF
TGTGCCAGCAGCCCCGGACAGGGAGTAGGGGAGCAGTTCTTC
>many|NA|TRBV5-1|TRBJ1-1
CASSASGIEAFF
TGCGCCAGCAGCGCCTCCGGGATCGAAGCTTTCTTT
>NA|TRBD1|TRBV18|TRBJ1-1
CASSLQSRGAEAFF
TGTGCCAGCTCACTTCAATCCAGGGGGGCTGAAGCTTTCTTT
>many|NA|TRBV5-1|TRBJ2-2
CASSLYQGSTGELFF
TGCGCCAGCAGCTTGTACCAGGGGAGCACCGGGGAGCTGTTTTTT
>NA|NA|TRBV19|TRBJ2-7
CASSKAPSYEQYF
TGTGCCAGTAGTAAGGCACCCTCCTACGAGCAGTACTTC
>many|NA|TRBV12-5|TRBJ1-5
CASGSGFQGNQPQHF
TGTGCTAGTGGTTCCGGGTTCCAGGGCAATCAGCCCCAGCATTTT
>once|TRBD1|TRBV7-2|TRBJ2-7
CASSLGLGTGNGNEQYF
TGTGCCAGCAGCTTAGGATTGGGGACAGGGAACGGCAACGAGCAGTACTTC
>NA|TRBD2|TRBV5-1|TRBJ2-3
CASGGTSTTDTQYF
TGCGCCAGCGGAGGGACTAGCACCACAGATACGCAGTATTTT
>NA|TRBD2|TRBV28|TRBJ2-7
CASSSPAREGQGEQYF
TGTGCCAGCAGTTCGCCCGCGCGGGAGGGCCAGGGAGAGCAGTACTTC
>NA|TRBD1|TRBV9|TRBJ2-1
CASSVGTGGRNEQFF
TGTGCCAGCAGCGTAGGGACAGGGGGCCGGAATGAGCAGTTCTTC
>few|NA|TRBV28|TRBJ1-2
CASSQRTTGAFYGYTF
TGTGCCAGCAGTCAAAGGACAACTGGGGCCTTCTATGGCTACACCTTC
>few|NA|TRBV27|TRBJ2-3
CASSLFRGGADTQYF
TGTGCCAGCAGTTTATTTAGGGGGGGGGCAGATACGCAGTATTTT
>NA|NA|TRBV6-1|TRBJ2-1
CASRVLRGPSSYNEQFF
TGTGCCAGCAGGGTCCTCAGGGGCCCTAGCTCCTACAATGAGCAGTTCTTC
>NA|NA|TRBV7-9|TRBJ2-4
CASSSGGSLAKNIQYF
TGTGCCAGCAGCTCGGGCGGCTCCTTAGCCAAAAACATTCAGTACTTC
>NA|NA|TRBV29-1|TRBJ1-1
CSAGTQAPRATSF
TGCAGCGCCGGAACCCAAGCGCCTCGGGCGACGTCCTTT
>many|NA|TRBV7-3|TRBJ2-1
CASSRSMGASNEQFF
TGTGCCAGCAGCCGCAGTATGGGGGCGAGCAATGAGCAGTTCTTC
>many|NA|TRBV5-1|TRBJ2-5
CASRETQYF
TGCGCCAGCAGAGAGACCCAGTACTTC
>NA|NA|TRBV13|TRBJ2-1
CASSSPRSTGLYNEQFF
TGTGCCAGCAGCTCACCCAGGAGTACAGGCCTCTACAATGAGCAGTTCTTC
>NA|NA|TRBV28|TRBJ2-7
CASSLQREQYF
TGTGCCAGCAGTTTACAGAGGGAGCAGTACTTC